A single sample gave rise to the 2 T cell receptor beta chains below, sequenced in a study of a mutant IDH1 vaccine in newly diagnosed glioma. These TCRs' antigens remain unknown. The time point denotes: week 47, end of study. The content of each vaccine dose was 300 ug of mutant IDH1 20-mer peptide, and topical imiquimod accompanied it. The method was immunoSEQ multiplex PCR; TCRdb's version includes in-frame clones alone and lacks a portion of them. The sample lists fewer than 45,000 clones; roughly 80% were seen once. The specimen comprised PBMCs, sampled from a glioma patient whose treatment included an IDH1 peptide vaccine. The source of these receptors is a man between 18 and 29 years old with glioma. Some clones in this sample may be carry-over from other donors' samples.

The chain uses TRBV5-6 and TRBJ2-2; D might be TRBD1 (5 bases). Trimming took off 4 bases at V and 7 bases at J, with 14 bases between the two ends. The CDR3 extends over 14 amino acids. Germline CDR1 reads SGHDT; CDR2 reads YYEEEE. The CDR3 bases are TGTGCCAGCAGCCTCCCAGGGTTGGGCGGGGAGCTGTTTTTT. Protein sequence: CASSLPGLGGELFF.

The sample holds one count of this clone. The rearrangement joins TRBV2 to TRBJ2-3, with D unresolved. This CDR3 region has 14 residues. Germline loops: CDR1 SNHLY, CDR2 FYNNEI. Trimming removed 1 base from V and 4 bases from J, with 9 bases in between. For the CDR3, the DNA is TGTGCCAGCAGTGAAGTGAAGGTTCCAGATACGCAGTATTTT. Encoded protein: CASSEVKVPDTQYF.